This is a list of T cell receptor beta chains from one sample in a study of cytomegalovirus exposure and HLA in healthy donors. TCRdb's copy holds only in-frame clones and misses some; the assay was immunoSEQ multiplex PCR. The sample holds around 170,000 clones; around 80% are singletons and the top ten take about 2.5%. Material for sequencing was PBMCs. These receptors all stem from a woman in her 30s in good health and CMV-seropositive. Each CDR3 is given with its conserved first and last residue. A D gene is named only where the DNA matches it firmly. Clone sizes are given selectively: once, few, many, or a class where the clone is expanded.

V: TRBV27
size: NA
D: NA
length: 14
J: TRBJ2-3
CDR3: CASSLSGSTDTQYF
DNA: TGTGCCAGCAGTTTATCGGGCAGCACAGATACGCAGTATTTT

V: TRBV19
size: NA
D: NA
length: 15
J: TRBJ2-4
CDR3: CASSISGLASDIQYF
DNA: TGTGCCAGTAGTATATCAGGGCTGGCTTCGGACATTCAGTACTTC

V: TRBV19
size: few
D: TRBD1
length: 16
J: TRBJ2-5
CDR3: CASSPTGSPPQETQYF
DNA: TGTGCCAGTAGCCCGACAGGGTCTCCACCCCAAGAGACCCAGTACTTC

V: TRBV4-3
size: NA
D: TRBD2
length: 18
J: TRBJ2-3
CDR3: CASSPTSGGAGSTDTQYF
DNA: TGCGCCAGCAGCCCGACTAGCGGGGGGGCGGGGAGCACAGATACGCAGTATTTT

V: TRBV7-9
size: NA
D: TRBD1
length: 14
J: TRBJ1-1
CDR3: CASSLEGASTEAFF
DNA: TGTGCCAGCAGCTTAGAGGGGGCATCGACTGAAGCTTTCTTT

V: TRBV29-1
size: NA
D: TRBD2
length: 12
J: TRBJ2-3
CDR3: CSGGGRTDTQYF
DNA: TGCAGCGGCGGGGGGCGCACAGATACGCAGTATTTT

V: TRBV27
size: NA
D: TRBD1
length: 15
J: TRBJ1-6
CDR3: CASSLWTGLGSPLHF
DNA: TGTGCCAGCAGTTTATGGACAGGGTTGGGTTCACCCCTCCACTTT

V: TRBV11-1
size: NA
D: TRBD2
length: 15
J: TRBJ2-2
CDR3: CASSRSGGATGELFF
DNA: TGTGCCAGCAGCCGAAGCGGGGGGGCCACCGGGGAGCTGTTTTTT

V: TRBV2
size: once
D: TRBD1
length: 12
J: TRBJ2-7
CDR3: CASIGDRYEQYF
DNA: TGTGCCAGCATCGGGGACAGGTACGAGCAGTACTTC

V: TRBV7-5
size: NA
D: NA
length: 19
J: TRBJ2-7
CDR3: CARSPPRTSRRGDSYEQYF
DNA: TGTGCCAGAAGCCCACCCAGGACTAGTAGAAGGGGGGACTCCTACGAGCAGTACTTC

V: TRBV5-4
size: NA
D: TRBD1
length: 14
J: TRBJ1-2
CDR3: CASTSGTGVYGYTF
DNA: TGTGCCAGCACCTCCGGGACAGGGGTCTATGGCTACACCTTC

V: TRBV5-1
size: NA
D: TRBD1
length: 16
J: TRBJ2-2
CDR3: CASSLGQGRNTGELFF
DNA: TGCGCCAGCAGCTTGGGACAGGGTAGGAACACCGGGGAGCTGTTTTTT